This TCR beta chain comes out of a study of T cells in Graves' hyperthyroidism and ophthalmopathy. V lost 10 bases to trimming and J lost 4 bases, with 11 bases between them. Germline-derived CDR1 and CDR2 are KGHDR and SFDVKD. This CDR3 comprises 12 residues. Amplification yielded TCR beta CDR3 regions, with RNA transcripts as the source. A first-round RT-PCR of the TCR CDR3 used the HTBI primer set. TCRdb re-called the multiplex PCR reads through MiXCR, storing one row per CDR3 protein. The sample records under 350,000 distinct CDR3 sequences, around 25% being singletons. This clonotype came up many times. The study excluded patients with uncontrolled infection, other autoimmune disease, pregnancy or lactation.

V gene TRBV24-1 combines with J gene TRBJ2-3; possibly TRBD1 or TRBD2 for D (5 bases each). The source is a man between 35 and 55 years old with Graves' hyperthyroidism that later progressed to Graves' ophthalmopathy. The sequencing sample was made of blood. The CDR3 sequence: CATGEQADTQYF. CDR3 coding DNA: TGTGCCACAGGGGAGCAGGCAGATACGCAGTATTTT.